Listed here are 30 T cell receptor beta chains from one sample, sequenced in a study of blood T cell repertoires in COVID-19. Repertoires were generated with immunoSEQ multiplex PCR, while TCRdb's copy carries only in-frame clones and drops some. The repertoire includes 390,000 or so clones, roughly 88% of them detected once, and more than 1.4% sits in the top ten. Sequencing input: peripheral blood. The receptors come from a woman in her 30s with active or convalescent COVID-19.

This sequence joins TRBV27 and TRBJ1-5; D is unresolved. The germline V and J ends were trimmed by 3 bases and 6 bases, with 12 bases remaining between them. From germline, CDR1 is MNHEY and CDR2 SMNVEV (reference sequence). The CDR3 has 14 residues. This CDR3 reads CASSFNRVGQPQHF. CDR3 sequence (DNA): TGTGCCAGCAGTTTTAACCGTGTCGGTCAGCCCCAGCATTTT.

Many counts were recorded for this clone. This chain connects TRBV4-1 to TRBJ1-6; D call uncertain. Germline V gene lookup returns CDR1 MGHRA and CDR2 YSYEKL. The CDR3 length is 13 residues. V gave up 5 bases and J gave up 8 bases, with 10 bases separating them. The CDR3 protein is CASSTQRDSPLHF. The CDR3 bases are TGCGCCAGCAGCACGCAGAGGGATTCACCCCTCCACTTT.

The rearrangement uses TRBV10-2 and TRBJ2-3; D is possibly TRBD2 (6 bases). The V gene lost 11 bases and the J gene lost 2 bases, with 17 bases spanning the gap. Per germline, CDR1 WSHSY and CDR2 SAAADI. This CDR3 contains 14 residues. For the CDR3, the DNA is TGCGCCGGACGCCCGGCGGGAAACACAGATACGCAGTATTTT. Protein: CAGRPAGNTDTQYF.

This clone came up once. The rearrangement links TRBV6-6 to TRBJ1-2; possible D gene TRBD1, 6 bases. CDR1 is MNHNY, CDR2 SVGAGI, per germline (reference sequence). The V and J ends lost 2 bases and 6 bases respectively, with 19 bases between them. There are 16 residues in the CDR3. The CDR3 DNA reads TGTGCCAGCAGTTACGGGGGAGGGGGGCTGACCAATGGCTACACCTTC. Protein sequence: CASSYGGGGLTNGYTF.

The V gene is TRBV6-5, the J gene TRBJ2-1; 8 bases agree with TRBD1. Unmatched junction bases numbered 5, after V lost 5 bases and J lost 5 bases. Germline CDR1 is MNHEY and CDR2 is SVGAGI. The length of the CDR3 is 14 residues. The CDR3 here is CASSRRTGHNEQFF. In DNA form, the CDR3 reads TGTGCCAGCAGTCGAAGGACAGGGCACAATGAGCAGTTCTTC.

A remark on this clone: At one of its ends the junction is not consistent with the germline gene, which may arise from a read error. The rearrangement links TRBV10-2 to TRBJ2-2; the D is unclear. Germline CDR1 WSHSY, CDR2 SAAADI. The CDR3 is made up of 12 amino acids. This CDR3 reads CASSTTTGELFF. In DNA form, the CDR3 reads TGCGCCAGCAGTACAACTACCGGAGAGCTGTTTTTT.

The chain carries TRBV3-1 (or the pseudogene TRBV3-2) and TRBJ2-1; the match to TRBD2 covers 9 bases. There are 16 residues in the CDR3. The germline V gene has CDR1 LGHDT and CDR2 YNNKEL (reference sequence). V lost 2 bases, J lost 2 bases, and 4 bases stayed unmatched. CDR3 loop: CASSQSLAGTYNEQFF. The DNA for the CDR3 is TGTGCCAGCAGCCAAAGCCTAGCGGGGACCTACAATGAGCAGTTCTTC.

This chain connects TRBV5-6 to TRBJ2-7; D might be TRBD2 (6 bases). Germline CDR1 reads SGHDT; CDR2 reads YYEEEE. V was pared by 4 bases and J by 2 bases, with 13 bases between. CDR3 length: 14 amino acids. The CDR3 spells CASSQGGTTYEQYF. CDR3 bases: TGTGCCAGCAGCCAGGGCGGGACGACCTACGAGCAGTACTTC. Together with reference TRBV5-6 and TRBJ2-7, the CDR3 gives the full variable domain: DAGVTQSPTHLIKTRGQQVTLRCSPKSGHDTVSWYQQALGQGPQFIFQYYEEEERQRGNFPDRFSGHQFPNYSSELNVNALLLGDSALYLCASSQGGTTYEQYFGPGTRLTVT.

The rearrangement joins TRBV3-1 (or the pseudogene TRBV3-2) to TRBJ1-1; D is unresolved. With 4 bases removed from V and 0 bases from J, the gap between germline ends came to 6 bases. The CDR3 runs to 13 residues. CDR1 and CDR2 from the germline V gene are LGHDT and YNNKEL (reference sequence). CDR3 nucleotide sequence: TGTGCCAGCAGCCCAGGTATGAACACTGAAGCTTTCTTT. Its translation is CASSPGMNTEAFF.

The genes are TRBV10-3 and TRBJ1-3, with 7 bases that match TRBD1. This CDR3 spans 13 amino acids. V was clipped by 8 bases and J by 4 bases; unmatched bases: 5. Germline CDR1 reads ENHRY; CDR2 reads SYGVKD. The CDR3 loop is CAIGDRAGNTIYF. CDR3 bases: TGTGCCATCGGCGACAGGGCGGGAAACACCATATATTTT.

The chain couples TRBV30 to TRBJ1-2; 8 nucleotides match TRBD1. V lost 4 bases and J lost 4; bases outside the gene matches: 11. Germline V gene data show CDR1 as GTSNPN and CDR2 as SVGIG (reference sequence). This CDR3 spans 15 amino acids. Here the CDR3 DNA reads TGTGCCTGGATCCGAACGGGACAGGCCCCCTATGGCTACACCTTC. It specifies CAWIRTGQAPYGYTF.

This clone was seen a single time. The chain combines TRBV19 with TRBJ1-5, with D possibly being TRBD1 (5 bases). This CDR3 region has 13 residues. From germline, CDR1 is LNHDA and CDR2 SQIVND (reference sequence). V was pared by 4 bases and J by 6 bases, with 10 bases between. The CDR3 DNA sequence: TGTGCCAGTAGTAATTTCGGGGGTCAGCCCCAGCATTTT. Protein product: CASSNFGGQPQHF.

This chain joins TRBV5-6 and TRBJ2-3, with a tentative D call TRBD2 (6 bases). CDR3 length: 15 amino acids. Trimming left V 3 bases short and J 0 bases short, with 11 bases between. Germline CDR1 reads SGHDT; CDR2 reads YYEEEE. This chain's CDR3 is CASSWGLTSTDTQYF. CDR3 DNA: TGTGCCAGCAGCTGGGGACTGACGAGCACAGATACGCAGTATTTT. Full variable domain (rest looked up from reference TRBV5-6 and TRBJ2-3): DAGVTQSPTHLIKTRGQQVTLRCSPKSGHDTVSWYQQALGQGPQFIFQYYEEEERQRGNFPDRFSGHQFPNYSSELNVNALLLGDSALYLCASSWGLTSTDTQYFGPGTRLTVL.

This chain uses TRBV4-1 with TRBJ2-7; 7 bases match TRBD2. The V gene's germline CDR1 is MGHRA and CDR2 YSYEKL. J was trimmed by 5 bases and V by 0 bases; bases with no gene match: 1. The CDR3 is 13 residues long. CDR3 in amino acids: CASSQERGDEQYF. The CDR3 DNA sequence: TGCGCCAGCAGCCAAGAACGGGGGGACGAGCAGTACTTC.

V usage is TRBV6-6 and J usage is TRBJ2-3; 7 bases map to TRBD2. V shed 5 bases and J 1 base; nucleotides not matched to a gene: 15. CDR1 MNHNY and CDR2 SVGAGI come from the germline V gene (reference sequence). The CDR3 length is 18 residues. In DNA form, the CDR3 reads TGTGCCAGCAGTCATCAATCGGGGGACTATCAGCGCACAGATACGCAGTATTTT. Encoded protein: CASSHQSGDYQRTDTQYF.

The V gene is TRBV12-2, the J gene TRBJ2-7; the table's D call of TRBD2 was not tested on the DNA. TRBV12-2 is annotated as a pseudogene. The CDR3 consists of 11 residues. CDR3 DNA: TGTGCAAGTCGCTTCGCGCAAGAGCAGTACTTC. Protein product: CASRFAQEQYF.

The rearrangement links TRBV5-6 to TRBJ2-7; no reliable D call. Germline V CDR1 and CDR2: SGHDT, YYEEEE. V shed 3 bases and J shed 6 bases, with 10 bases lying between them. The CDR3 is made up of 12 amino acids. For the CDR3, the DNA is TGTGCCAGCAGCTCGGTTTTCGCCGAGCAGTACTTC. It yields the protein CASSSVFAEQYF.

This CDR3 is CASSLSTGPNQPQHF. The CDR3 region has the DNA TGCGCCAGCAGCTTGTCAACAGGGCCTAATCAGCCCCAGCATTTT. The chain combines TRBV5-1 with TRBJ1-5; D might be TRBD1 (6 bases). Germline CDR1 and CDR2: SGHRS and YFSETQ. The CDR3 totals 15 residues. The ends were cut back, 1 base at V and 4 bases at J, with 12 bases in the middle.

The table lists this clone with a count of one. V and J are TRBV6-1 and TRBJ1-5; possible D gene TRBD1, 5 bases. This CDR3 contains 15 residues. Germline loops: CDR1 MNHNS, CDR2 SASEGT. The ends were cut back, 2 bases at V and 11 bases at J, with 19 bases in the middle. The CDR3 DNA reads TGTGCCAGCAGTGAAAGCAGGGCCTCCTCCCAGTCCCAGCATTTT. The encoded protein is CASSESRASSQSQHF.

The chain links TRBV19 to TRBJ1-1; D is uncertain. The germline V and J ends were trimmed by 0 bases and 3 bases, with 17 bases remaining between them. There are 17 residues in the CDR3. Germline values: CDR1 LNHDA, CDR2 SQIVND (reference sequence). CDR3 residues: CASSIDLTDRWDTEAFF. CDR3 DNA: TGTGCCAGTAGTATAGATCTAACAGATCGATGGGACACTGAAGCTTTCTTT.

J is TRBJ2-3 and V is TRBV5-1, with 8 bases that match TRBD2. The V and J ends lost 1 base and 3 bases, in that order; junction bases with no gene match: 7. The V gene's germline CDR1 is SGHRS and CDR2 YFSETQ. The CDR3 has 16 amino acids. DNA of the CDR3: TGCGCCAGCAGCTTGCAGGGACTAGGAACGACAGATACGCAGTATTTT. Translating it yields CASSLQGLGTTDTQYF.

The V gene is TRBV6-5, the J gene TRBJ1-1, with a tentative D call TRBD1 (6 bases). V was shortened by 11 bases and J by 5 bases, with 18 bases between the two germline ends. The CDR3 sequence is 13 residues long. Per germline, CDR1 MNHEY and CDR2 SVGAGI. Here the CDR3 reads CAVGAGARTEAFF. DNA of the CDR3: TGTGCCGTGGGCGCAGGGGCTCGGACTGAAGCTTTCTTT.

The chain carries TRBV11-2 and TRBJ2-7; 11 nucleotides align to TRBD2. CDR1 is SGHAT, CDR2 FQNNGV, per germline. The CDR3 totals 17 residues. Trimming at V came to 6 bases and at J to 4 bases, leaving 14 bases not matched to a gene. As DNA, the CDR3 is TGTGCCAGCAGAGGGGATGGGACTAGCGGAGAGATATACGAGCAGTACTTC. It codes for CASRGDGTSGEIYEQYF.

J is TRBJ1-4 and V is TRBV11-2; D uncertain. CDR1 and CDR2 from the germline V gene are SGHAT and FQNNGV. V was shortened by 5 bases and J by 7 bases, with 14 bases between the two germline ends. There are 14 residues in the CDR3. CDR3 region: CASSPPWSSEKLFF. CDR3 sequence (DNA): TGTGCCAGCAGCCCCCCATGGTCCAGTGAAAAACTGTTTTTT.

The chain recombines TRBV6-5 with TRBJ1-2; D remains unclear. V gave up 5 bases and J gave up 8 bases, with 15 bases separating them. Germline V CDR1 and CDR2: MNHEY, SVGAGI. The CDR3 has 13 residues. The CDR3 loop reads CASSKLGNFGYTF. Written as DNA, the CDR3 is TGTGCCAGCAGTAAACTCGGGAACTTCGGCTACACCTTC.

The chain carries TRBV5-1 and TRBJ2-2; a possible D gene is TRBD1 (5 bases). CDR1 and CDR2 from the germline V gene are SGHRS and YFSETQ. The V end was cut by 1 base, the J end by 1 base, with 5 bases between. The CDR3 runs 14 residues. CDR3 sequence reads: CASSLTGNTGELFF. The CDR3 DNA is TGCGCCAGCAGCTTGACAGGGAACACCGGGGAGCTGTTTTTT.

This chain links TRBV19 with TRBJ1-5; 7 bases align to TRBD1. Trimming removed 3 bases from V and 9 bases from J; junction bases left unmatched: 17. CDR1 is LNHDA, CDR2 SQIVND, per germline (reference sequence). This CDR3 has 17 amino acids. Here the CDR3 DNA reads TGTGCCAGTAGTATCGATCTGGTTTCAGGAAGGACAGGGCCCCAGCATTTT. It is translated as CASSIDLVSGRTGPQHF.

The rearrangement joins TRBV2 to TRBJ2-7; 9 bases align to TRBD2. Per germline, CDR1 SNHLY and CDR2 FYNNEI. Trimming removed 1 base from V and 2 bases from J; junction bases left unmatched: 3. The CDR3 is 15 amino acids. The CDR3 DNA sequence: TGTGCCAGCAGTGAAGGACTAGCGGAACCCTACGAGCAGTACTTC. Its translation is CASSEGLAEPYEQYF. The full variable domain, with the rest looked up from reference TRBV2 and TRBJ2-7, is EPEVTQTPSHQVTQMGQEVILRCVPISNHLYFYWYRQILGQKVEFLVSFYNNEISEKSEIFDDQFSVERPDGSNFTLKIRSTKLEDSAMYFCASSEGLAEPYEQYFGPGTRLTVT.

CDR3 sequence (DNA): TGCGCCAGCAGCCGGACCCCGACTAGCGGGAGCACAGATACGCAGTATTTT. This translates into CASSRTPTSGSTDTQYF. This chain connects TRBV4-1 to TRBJ2-3, with 10 positions matching TRBD2. Unmatched junction bases numbered 7, after V lost 4 bases and J lost 0 bases. The V gene's germline CDR1 is MGHRA and CDR2 YSYEKL. The CDR3 runs 17 residues.

The rearrangement links TRBV11-2 to TRBJ2-1; perhaps TRBD2 as D (7 bases). This CDR3 comprises 16 residues. Germline CDR1 is SGHAT and CDR2 is FQNNGV. Trimming cost V 5 bases and J 0 bases, with 14 bases left between them. CDR3 sequence reads: CASSRGGGSSYNEQFF. DNA of the CDR3: TGTGCCAGCAGCCGCGGGGGCGGGAGCTCCTACAATGAGCAGTTCTTC.